The sample holds many counts of the clone carrying this T cell receptor (beta chain). The CDR3 consists of 15 residues. Trimming shortened V by 5 bases and J by 0 bases, and 14 bases separated the two germline ends. Looked up from germline, CDR1 is SGHRS and CDR2 is YFSETQ. This sample was taken from a study of neurological immune-mediated disorders. TCRdb reprocessed the 5' RACE reads via MiXCR and lists one record per CDR3 protein. The sample holds about 46,000 distinct CDR3 sequences, about 2% seen once. For the unsorted libraries, 2 million PBMCs stored at -80 C served as input. The chain is built from TRBV5-1 and TRBJ1-2, with a possible D match to TRBD1 (6 bases). The sequencing sample was made of PBMCs. The TCR originated in a woman in her thirties or forties with multiple sclerosis. The CDR3 loop reads CASSRLTGANYGYTF. CDR3 in DNA: TGCGCCAGCAGTCGCTTGACAGGAGCTAACTATGGCTACACCTTC.